This T cell receptor beta chain was obtained from a study of T cell responses to AZD1222 COVID-19 vaccine. TCRdb's copy holds only in-frame clones and misses some; the assay was immunoSEQ multiplex PCR. Of under 95,000 clones listed, 85% to 90% were seen once; the top ten hold around 1.5%. CDR1 is MDHEN and CDR2 is SYDVKM in the germline V gene. V was pared by 7 bases and J by 9 bases, with 22 bases between. The CDR3 has 15 residues. This TCR was recovered from an adult who received the AZD1222 COVID-19 vaccine. The chain uses TRBV28 and TRBJ1-5; D gene unclear. The source was peripheral blood, collected 28 days after the second AZD1222 dose. In nucleotides, the CDR3 is TGTGCCAGCACCCCTGGTGGAACGGGAGATTGGCCCCAGCATTTT. Protein: CASTPGGTGDWPQHF.